This entry is about one TCR beta chain. The data originate from a study of T cell changes during pregnancy in multiple sclerosis. CDR3 length: 14 amino acids. The V gene's germline CDR1 is MGHRA and CDR2 YSYEKL. Trimming left V 0 bases short and J 7 bases short, with 12 bases between. Here immunoSEQ multiplex PCR was the method, and the copy in TCRdb shows in-frame clones only, minus some. The table records 30,000 to 45,000 clones, around 94% of them present only once. The receptor's source is a female donor with multiple sclerosis, enrolled in a pregnancy study. The sequences come from peripheral blood, collected before pregnancy. The rearrangement links TRBV4-1 to TRBJ1-2; a possible D gene is TRBD1 (6 bases). The CDR3 nucleotides read TGCGCCAGCAGCCAAGATAGAGGGGGACGTGGCTACACCTTC. Its protein product is CASSQDRGGRGYTF.